A selection of T cell receptor beta chains follows, all from one sample in a study of identical twins. TCRdb re-called the 5' RACE reads with MiXCR, one entry per CDR3 protein. The sample has 420,000 or so distinct CDR3 sequences, around 18% seen once. Sequenced: naive T cells sorted from blood. These receptors all stem from a man aged 50 to 60 in good health. The CDR3 runs from the conserved cysteine through the conserved F or W. The D gene is left open where the match is weak. Expanded clones are given a class, and other clones once, few, many or no size at all.

v_call,clone_size,j_call,d_call,cdr3_aa,cdr3_nt
TRBV20-1,-,TRBJ2-5,TRBD2,CSAREGSGRAETQYF,TGCAGTGCTAGAGAGGGTAGCGGGAGGGCAGAGACCCAGTACTTC
TRBV11-2,few,TRBJ2-5,-,CASSLEWASRETQYF,TGTGCCAGCAGCTTAGAGTGGGCTTCCCGGGAGACCCAGTACTTC
TRBV6-5,few,TRBJ2-5,TRBD2,CASSYSLAGGRLETQYF,TGTGCCAGCAGTTACTCCCTAGCGGGGGGGAGATTAGAGACCCAGTACTTC
TRBV5-5,many,TRBJ2-3,TRBD1,CASSEGGLADTQYF,TGTGCCAGCAGCGAAGGGGGCCTCGCAGATACGCAGTATTTT
TRBV6-5,-,TRBJ2-7,-,CASSYNIQPVSYEQYF,TGTGCCAGCAGTTACAATATCCAGCCCGTCTCCTACGAGCAGTACTTC
TRBV12-3/TRBV12-4,few,TRBJ1-2,TRBD1,CASSFGTAPSGYTF,TGTGCCAGCAGTTTTGGGACAGCTCCATCTGGCTACACCTTC
TRBV20-1,many,TRBJ2-5,-,CSATRTVQETQYF,TGCAGTGCTACGCGGACAGTACAAGAGACCCAGTACTTC
TRBV7-2,-,TRBJ2-5,-,CASSPTIAWEETQYF,TGTGCCAGCAGCCCGACCATCGCGTGGGAAGAGACCCAGTACTTC
TRBV10-3,few,TRBJ2-2,-,CAISDRVSNTGELFF,TGTGCCATCAGTGACCGAGTTTCTAACACCGGGGAGCTGTTTTTT
TRBV12-3/TRBV12-4,-,TRBJ1-5,-,CASSFLDGSGNQPQHF,TGTGCCAGCAGTTTTCTCGATGGTTCGGGCAATCAGCCCCAGCATTTT